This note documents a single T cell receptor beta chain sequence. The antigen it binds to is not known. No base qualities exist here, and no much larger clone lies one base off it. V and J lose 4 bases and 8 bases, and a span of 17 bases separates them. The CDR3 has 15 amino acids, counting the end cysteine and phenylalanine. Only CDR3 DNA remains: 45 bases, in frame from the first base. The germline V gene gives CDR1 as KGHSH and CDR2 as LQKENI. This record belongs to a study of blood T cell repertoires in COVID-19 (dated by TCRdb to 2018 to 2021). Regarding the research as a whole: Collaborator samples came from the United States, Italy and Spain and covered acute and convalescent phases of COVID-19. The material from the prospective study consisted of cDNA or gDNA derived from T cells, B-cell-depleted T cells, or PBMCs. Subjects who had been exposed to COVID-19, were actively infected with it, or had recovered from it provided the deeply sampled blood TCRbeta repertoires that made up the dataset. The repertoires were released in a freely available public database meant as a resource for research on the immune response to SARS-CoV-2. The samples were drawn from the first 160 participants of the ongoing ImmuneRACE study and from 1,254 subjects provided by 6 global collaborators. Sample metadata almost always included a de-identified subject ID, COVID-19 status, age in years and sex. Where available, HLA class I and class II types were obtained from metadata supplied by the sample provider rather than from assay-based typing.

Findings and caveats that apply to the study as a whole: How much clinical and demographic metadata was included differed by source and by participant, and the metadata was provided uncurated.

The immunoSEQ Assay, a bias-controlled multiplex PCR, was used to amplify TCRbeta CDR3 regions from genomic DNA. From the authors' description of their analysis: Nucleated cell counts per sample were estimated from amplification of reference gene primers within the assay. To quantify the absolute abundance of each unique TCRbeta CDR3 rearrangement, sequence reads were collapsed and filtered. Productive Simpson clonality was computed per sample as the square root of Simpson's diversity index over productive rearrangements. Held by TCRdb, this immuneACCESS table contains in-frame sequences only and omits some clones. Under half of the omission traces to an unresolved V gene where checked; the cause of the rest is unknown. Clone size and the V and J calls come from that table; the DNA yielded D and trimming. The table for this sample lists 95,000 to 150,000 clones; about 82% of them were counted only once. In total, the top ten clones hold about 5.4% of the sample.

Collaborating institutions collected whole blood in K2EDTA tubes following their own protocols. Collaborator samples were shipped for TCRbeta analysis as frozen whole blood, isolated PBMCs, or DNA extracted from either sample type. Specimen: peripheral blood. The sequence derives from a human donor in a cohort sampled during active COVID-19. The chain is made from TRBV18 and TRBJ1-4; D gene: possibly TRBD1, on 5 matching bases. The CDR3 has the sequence CASSRGTAPGEKLFF. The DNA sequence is TGTGCCAGCTCACGGGGGACTGCACCGGGGGAAAAACTGTTTTTT.